This TCR beta chain derives from a study of human T cells and chemical hapten exposure. Study details: Recorded diagnoses among the mostly female patients were alopecia areata, totalis or universalis.

The sample holds many counts of this clonotype. Via MiXCR, TCRdb re-called the RACE reads, giving one row per CDR3 protein. The table records around 350,000 distinct CDR3 sequences, about 5% of them present only once. The time point is: pre-sensitization, week 0. Treatment reported: therapeutic diphenylcyclopropenone sensitization with weekly scalp DPC. The donor pool consisted of alopecia patients aged 18 to 70 years, considered suitable for DPC. The length of the CDR3 is 14 residues. Per germline, CDR1 LGHNA and CDR2 YSLEER. V gave up 3 bases and J gave up 5 bases, with 11 bases separating them. V gene TRBV4-3 combines with J gene TRBJ1-5, with D maybe TRBD1 (5 bases). This sequence was found in a woman aged 18-29 years with alopecia areata. Some clones in this sample may be carry-over from other donors' samples. The material sequenced was whole blood, taken in connection with sensitization to the hapten diphenylcyclopropenone (DPC). The CDR3 protein is CASSQSGGHQPQHF. CDR3 nucleotides: TGCGCCAGCAGCCAGAGCGGGGGTCATCAGCCCCAGCATTTT.